The 15 T cell receptor beta chains below all came from one sample that was sequenced in a study of blood T cells in healthy people across ages. Using a J-beta primer mix together with a sample-barcoded 5' primer, a second PCR was run for roughly 7 to 11 cycles. Using its own MiXCR run on the 5' RACE reads, TCRdb lists one record per CDR3 protein. The table shows approximately 730,000 distinct CDR3 sequences, with about 55% occurring only once. The source material was blood. Receptor source: a man older than 75 in good health.

This clonotype was counted a few times. The genes are TRBV6-1 and TRBJ1-2; 9 bases match TRBD1. This CDR3 has 12 residues. The V gene end was trimmed by 6 bases and the J gene end by 10 bases; junction bases not matched to a gene: 6. Germline values: CDR1 MNHNS, CDR2 SASEGT. The CDR3, as DNA: TGTGCCAGCAGGGGACAGGGTCTGATCTACACCTTC. Residues: CASRGQGLIYTF.

The chain recombines TRBV10-3 with TRBJ2-5; D assignment may be TRBD1 or TRBD2 (5 bases each). CDR1 and CDR2 (germline): ENHRY, SYGVKD. The CDR3 has 14 amino acids. The ends were cut back, 6 bases at V and 11 bases at J, with 22 bases in the middle. The CDR3 sequence is CAISDPDWGPGQYF. DNA for the CDR3: TGTGCCATCAGCGACCCGGACTGGGGACCGGGGCAGTACTTC.

Written as DNA, the CDR3 is TGCAGTGCTTCTATCCTGGCTGCAAATGCTCCCTACAATGAGCAGTTCTTC. Encoded protein: CSASILAANAPYNEQFF. The genes are TRBV20-1 and TRBJ2-1; D not resolved. The CDR3 totals 17 residues. The germline V and J ends were trimmed by 5 bases and 2 bases, with 22 bases remaining between them. CDR1 and CDR2 (germline): DFQATT, SNEGSKA (reference sequence).

This clonotype was counted a few times. The V and J genes are TRBV20-1 and TRBJ2-1; possible D gene TRBD2, 5 bases. Germline assignment: CDR1 DFQATT and CDR2 SNEGSKA (reference sequence). The CDR3 contains 18 residues. V lost 2 bases and J 6 bases, leaving 26 bases between the germline ends. The CDR3 nucleotides are TGCAGTGCTAGAAGGTTCTCGCCGAGAGGGCTTCTAGGCAATGAGCAGTTCTTC. Amino acid sequence: CSARRFSPRGLLGNEQFF.

Only a few counts were recorded for this clonotype. The V gene is TRBV20-1, the J gene TRBJ2-7, with 8 positions matching TRBD2. Trimming removed 2 bases from V and 5 bases from J; junction bases left unmatched: 8. Germline assignment: CDR1 DFQATT and CDR2 SNEGSKA (reference sequence). CDR3 length equals 14 residues. CDR3: CSARLAGNVDEQYF. CDR3 DNA sequence: TGCAGTGCTAGACTAGCGGGTAACGTTGACGAGCAGTACTTC.

The chain uses TRBV20-1 and TRBJ2-1, with TRBD1 matching over 7 bases. CDR3 length: 15 amino acids. Per the germline V gene, CDR1 is DFQATT and CDR2 is SNEGSKA (reference sequence). Germline trimming cut 5 bases from V and 3 bases from J; bases unmatched to any gene: 10. CDR3 DNA sequence: TGCAGTGCTGAGGACGACAGGGCCTACTACAATGAGCAGTTCTTC. Translation gives CSAEDDRAYYNEQFF.

This sequence joins TRBV3-1 and TRBJ2-3; the D is unclear. The germline gives CDR1 LGHDT, CDR2 YNNKEL (reference sequence). The CDR3 covers 12 residues. V lost 7 bases and J lost 14, with 19 bases in between. CDR3 DNA sequence: TGTGCCAGCACCCCCGACCCCGGATACGCGTATTTT. Its protein is CASTPDPGYAYF.

This chain uses TRBV7-2 with TRBJ2-7; weak D call: TRBD2 (6 bases). This CDR3 has 15 amino acids. In germline, CDR1 is SGHTA, CDR2 FQGNSA. Trimming stripped 1 base from V and 2 bases from J, with 12 bases between. Written as DNA, the CDR3 is TGTGCCAGCAGCTTAGGCCTAGCGCTTCCCTACGAGCAGTACTTC. Protein sequence: CASSLGLALPYEQYF.

This clonotype was counted between two and nine times. The chain couples TRBV11-2 to TRBJ2-1; D perhaps matches TRBD2 (5 bases). CDR1 is SGHAT, CDR2 FQNNGV, per germline. Between the trimmed V and J ends, which lost 1 base and 6 bases, there was a span of 19 bases. This CDR3 comprises 17 residues. The CDR3 reads CASSLAFTSWISNEQFF. The CDR3 coding sequence is TGTGCCAGCAGCTTAGCGTTTACTAGTTGGATAAGCAATGAGCAGTTCTTC.

In this sample, this clonotype turned up a few times. The rearrangement joins TRBV20-1 to TRBJ2-4; D is uncertain. Near its end, the DNA agrees better with TRBJ2-7, so the J call may be wrong. The germline V gene has CDR1 DFQATT and CDR2 SNEGSKA (reference sequence). The CDR3 is 13 residues long. The CDR3: CSARVAPSYEQYF. CDR3 bases: TGCAGTGCTAGAGTAGCCCCCTCCTACGAGCAGTACTTC.

The gene calls are TRBV20-1 and TRBJ2-1; 7 nucleotides align to TRBD2. The CDR3 extends over 14 amino acids. CDR1 is DFQATT, CDR2 SNEGSKA, per germline (reference sequence). V gave up 6 bases and J gave up 0 bases; unmatched junction bases: 5. The CDR3 coding sequence is TGCAGTGCACGTAGCGGGTCCTCCTACAATGAGCAGTTCTTC. Translated, it gives CSARSGSSYNEQFF.

This clonotype was seen a handful of times. This rearrangement joins TRBV24-1 to TRBJ1-2; 9 nucleotides align to TRBD1. V was clipped by 7 bases and J by 7 bases; unmatched bases: 9. The CDR3 runs to 14 residues. CDR1 and CDR2 (germline): KGHDR, SFDVKD. Here the CDR3 reads CATRPGQGTGGYTF. The CDR3 DNA is TGTGCCACCAGGCCGGGACAGGGCACGGGTGGCTACACCTTC.

This clonotype has only one observation. The chain employs TRBV3-1 and TRBJ2-1, with D unclear. V lost 3 bases and J 9 bases, leaving 6 bases between the germline ends. The CDR3 runs 11 residues. Germline values: CDR1 LGHDT, CDR2 YNNKEL (reference sequence). In nucleotides, the CDR3 is TGTGCCAGCAGCCAGGGATTTGAGCAGTTCTTC. It codes for CASSQGFEQFF.

The chain recombines TRBV5-1 with TRBJ2-1, with 12 nucleotides matching TRBD2. The germline V gene encodes CDR1 SGHRS and CDR2 YFSETQ. V lost 4 bases, J lost 6 bases, and 11 bases stayed unmatched. This CDR3 has 17 residues. CDR3 nucleotide sequence: TGCGCCAGCAGCCCCTCCCGACTAGCGGGAGTGGTCAATGAGCAGTTCTTC. Its protein product is CASSPSRLAGVVNEQFF.

This sequence joins TRBV20-1 and TRBJ1-2; D unclear. The CDR3 runs 13 residues. V lost 0 bases, J lost 7 bases, and 12 bases lay in between. Germline V gene lookup returns CDR1 DFQATT and CDR2 SNEGSKA (reference sequence). The CDR3 DNA is TGCAGTGCTAGAGATAAGCCCGAAGCTGGCTACACCTTC. Translating it yields CSARDKPEAGYTF.